This T cell receptor (beta chain) stems from a study of T cells after yellow fever vaccination. Study-level results: Although most clonotypes did not, a small share appeared in both CD4 and CD8 compartments.

Conversion of TCR transcripts into cDNA relied on 5'RACE template switching, which added a universal primer site and UMIs. TCRdb used MiXCR to reprocess the 5' RACE reads, holding one entry per CDR3 protein. The repertoire holds roughly 330,000 distinct CDR3 sequences, with roughly 7% as singletons. This CDR3 is 12 amino acids long. V lost 4 bases and J 4 bases, leaving 5 bases between the germline ends. Germline lookup yields CDR1 MNHEY and CDR2 SMNVEV (reference sequence). Concerning this clonotype: Its antigen is not known.

The source material was PBMCs, sampled about 41 days after the first yellow fever vaccination. The sequence came from a man aged 18 to 30 who received the YFV17D yellow fever vaccine. The J gene is TRBJ2-1, the V gene TRBV27; D call uncertain. The CDR3 sequence: CASSSVYNEQFF. CDR3 DNA sequence: TGTGCCAGCAGTTCCGTTTACAATGAGCAGTTCTTC.